This TCR beta chain was sequenced in a study of radiotherapy plus CTLA-4 blockade in lung cancer. Profiled with immunoSEQ multiplex PCR; TCRdb holds only in-frame clones, not every one. Of 70,000 to 100,000 clones in the sample, about 90% are singletons; the top ten hold approximately 2.2%. Germline CDR1 reads SGHKS; CDR2 reads YYEKEE (reference sequence). V was clipped by 7 bases and J by 2 bases; unmatched bases: 11. The CDR3 runs 16 residues. Sequencing used peripheral blood, obtained from a patient treated with radiotherapy plus ipilimumab. The chain couples TRBV5-5 to TRBJ2-1; 8 nucleotides line up with TRBD2. The TCR was taken from a human donor with non-small cell lung cancer who had a partial response to radiotherapy plus ipilimumab. The CDR3 DNA follows: TGTGCCAGCCCCGGGAGCGGGAGAGGGACCTACAATGAGCAGTTCTTC. This translates into CASPGSGRGTYNEQFF.